This T cell receptor beta chain was identified in a study of response to subunit inactivated influenza vaccine. Germline V gene data show CDR1 as SGHDT and CDR2 as YYEEEE. The V gene lost 4 bases and the J gene lost 10 bases, with 12 bases spanning the gap. The CDR3 sequence is 12 residues long. With regard to this clonotype: Its antigen is unidentified.

Study results and caveats: A suggestion made by the authors is that each seasonal influenza vaccination recruits few new T cells.

TCRdb ran MiXCR on the RT-PCR reads and lists one entry per CDR3 protein. The profile shows a few hundred thousand distinct CDR3 sequences, about 7.2% of them singletons. The gene calls are TRBV5-6 and TRBJ2-1; possibly TRBD1 for D (7 bases). Sequenced material: PBMCs from blood, taken about 23 months after vaccination. The TCR sequence derives from a man aged 45-69 years who received an inactivated influenza vaccine. CDR3 region: CASSEQGREQFF. CDR3 coding DNA: TGTGCCAGCAGCGAACAGGGGAGGGAGCAGTTCTTC.